This TCR beta chain was sequenced during a study of cytomegalovirus exposure and HLA in healthy donors. Findings of the study overall: Within a later analysis, the majority of CMV-associated TCR beta chains appeared HLA-restricted.

A word on this clone: Its antigen is as yet unknown.

In the PCR, 60 Vbeta and 13 Jbeta primers were used. Using immunoSEQ multiplex PCR, the repertoire was profiled, and TCRdb retains in-frame clones only, with some absent. Found here are about 240,000 clones, 80% to 85% of them singletons; the top ten hold roughly 7.4%. The CDR3 is 15 amino acids. Trimming removed 5 bases at V and 0 bases at J, with 14 bases between. Germline V lookup: CDR1 SGHAT, CDR2 FQNNGV. The sample was PBMCs. This chain links TRBV11-2 with TRBJ2-7; maybe TRBD2 (6 bases). This sequence was found in a woman aged 55-70 years in good health and CMV-seropositive. The CDR3 reads CASSPIAGSSYEQYF. As DNA, the CDR3 is TGTGCCAGCAGCCCTATCGCGGGGAGCTCCTACGAGCAGTACTTC.